The 10 T cell receptor beta chains below all came from one sample that was sequenced in a study of blood T cell repertoires in COVID-19. Assay: immunoSEQ multiplex PCR; the TCRdb copy retains only in-frame clones and omits some. The sample records about 360,000 clones, around 88% being singletons. Sequences were obtained from peripheral blood. The receptors come from a woman between 55 and 75 years old with COVID-19, enrolled during active disease.

About this clone itself: Other DNA sequences within the sample encode an identical CDR3. The rearrangement links TRBV19 to TRBJ1-2; 7 bases align to TRBD1. The V gene end was trimmed by 4 bases and the J gene end by 8 bases; junction bases not matched to a gene: 4. The germline CDR1 and CDR2 sequences are LNHDA and SQIVND (reference sequence). The CDR3 is 12 residues long. The DNA of the CDR3 is TGTGCCAGTAGTAGACAGGGAGGCGGCTACACCTTC. Translation: CASSRQGGGYTF.

Only one count was recorded for this clone. The V and J genes are TRBV7-8 and TRBJ1-4; 7 bases are a match to TRBD1. The V and J ends lost 5 bases and 0 bases, in that order; junction bases with no gene match: 3. Looked up from germline, CDR1 is SGHVS and CDR2 is FQNEAQ. This CDR3 comprises 15 residues. The CDR3 here is CASSQGTATNEKLFF. The CDR3 DNA sequence: TGTGCCAGCAGCCAAGGGACAGCAACTAATGAAAAACTGTTTTTT.

This chain links TRBV5-5 with TRBJ2-7; 14 bases match TRBD2. Per germline, CDR1 SGHKS and CDR2 YYEKEE (reference sequence). The V segment lost 3 bases and the J segment 3 bases; nucleotides outside the gene matches: 5. The CDR3 loop spans 16 amino acids. This CDR3 is CASSSGLAGAYYEQYF. DNA for the CDR3: TGTGCCAGCAGCTCGGGACTAGCGGGGGCCTACTACGAGCAGTACTTC.

In regard to this clone: The same CDR3 is also encoded by other DNA sequences in this sample. The chain's CDR3 is CASSPRRGQNTEAFF. In nucleotides, the CDR3 is TGTGCCAGCTCACCGCGTAGGGGGCAGAACACTGAAGCTTTCTTT. This chain joins TRBV18 and TRBJ1-1; 7 bases fit TRBD1. The CDR3 has 15 residues. Unmatched junction bases numbered 5, after V lost 3 bases and J lost 1 base. CDR1 is KGHSH, CDR2 LQKENI, per germline.

The chain carries TRBV6-4 and TRBJ2-1, with TRBD2 matching over 14 bases. Unmatched junction bases numbered 4, after V lost 6 bases and J lost 6 bases. This CDR3 contains 15 residues. Germline CDR1 reads MRHNA; CDR2 reads SNTAGT. The CDR3 coding sequence is TGTGCCAGCAGCTTGACTAGCGGGGGGGCCAATGAGCAGTTCTTC. Amino acid sequence: CASSLTSGGANEQFF.

The rearrangement uses TRBV19 and TRBJ1-3; D is unresolved. Trimming took off 7 bases at V and 0 bases at J, with 10 bases between the two ends. The germline CDR1 and CDR2 sequences are LNHDA and SQIVND (reference sequence). The CDR3 extends over 14 amino acids. Here the CDR3 reads CASIPGDSGNTIYF. The CDR3 DNA reads TGTGCCAGTATCCCCGGGGACTCTGGAAACACCATATATTTT.

The rearrangement joins TRBV5-6 to TRBJ1-2; D unclear. The CDR3 contains 16 residues. Trimming pared 4 bases from V and 1 base from J, leaving 17 bases between. CDR1 SGHDT and CDR2 YYEEEE come from the germline V gene. For the CDR3, the DNA is TGTGCCAGCAGCGGACCGGACGGAGGCGGTAACTATGGCTACACCTTC. Protein: CASSGPDGGGNYGYTF.

In this sample, this clone turned up once. The chain links TRBV4-2 to TRBJ2-2; D unclear. Germline V lookup: CDR1 LGHNA, CDR2 YNFKEQ. Deletions cut 1 base from V and 7 bases from J, with 10 bases between. The CDR3 runs 14 residues. The CDR3 loop reads CASSQGVRGGELFF. DNA of the CDR3: TGTGCCAGCAGCCAAGGGGTGAGAGGCGGGGAGCTGTTTTTT.

Concerning this clone itself: Other nucleotide sequences from this sample produce the same CDR3. This chain uses TRBV7-2 with TRBJ2-1; 9 bases match TRBD1. Germline assignment: CDR1 SGHTA and CDR2 FQGNSA. The CDR3 contains 15 residues. J lost 5 bases, V lost 3 bases, and 5 bases had no gene match. The CDR3 loop is CASSLGDRANNEQFF. The CDR3 DNA reads TGTGCCAGCAGCTTGGGGGACAGGGCTAACAATGAGCAGTTCTTC.

The rearrangement links TRBV5-1 to TRBJ2-5; the match to TRBD2 covers 11 bases. The CDR3 length is 13 residues. CDR1 and CDR2 (germline): SGHRS, YFSETQ. Trimming cost V 8 bases and J 2 bases; bases outside gene matches: 2. The CDR3 region is CASRLAGQETQYF. The CDR3 DNA sequence: TGCGCCAGTCGACTAGCGGGGCAAGAGACCCAGTACTTC.